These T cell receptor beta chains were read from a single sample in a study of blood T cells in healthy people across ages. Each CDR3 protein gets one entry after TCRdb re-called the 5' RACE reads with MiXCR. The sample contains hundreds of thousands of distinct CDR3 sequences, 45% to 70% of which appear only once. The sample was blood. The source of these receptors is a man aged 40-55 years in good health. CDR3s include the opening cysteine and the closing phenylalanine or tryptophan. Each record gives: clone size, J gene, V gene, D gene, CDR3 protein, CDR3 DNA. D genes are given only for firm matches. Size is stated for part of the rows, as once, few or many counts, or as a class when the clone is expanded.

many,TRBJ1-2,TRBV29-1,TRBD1,CSVTQAPGGADGYTF,TGCAGCGTTACCCAAGCCCCAGGGGGCGCAGATGGCTACACCTTC
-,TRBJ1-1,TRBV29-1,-,CSVVISGRAEAFF,TGCAGCGTTGTTATCTCGGGGCGGGCTGAAGCTTTCTTT
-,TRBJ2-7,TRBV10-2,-,CASSESSNYEQYF,TGCGCCAGCAGTGAGAGCAGTAACTACGAGCAGTACTTC
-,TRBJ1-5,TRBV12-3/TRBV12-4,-,CASNPTVNQPQHF,TGTGCCAGCAACCCGACAGTGAATCAGCCCCAGCATTTT
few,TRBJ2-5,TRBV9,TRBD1,CASSGDRGETQYF,TGTGCCAGCAGCGGAGACAGGGGAGAGACCCAGTACTTC
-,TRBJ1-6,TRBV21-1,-,CASSKVRTGGSPLHF,TGTGCCAGCAGCAAAGTACGGACAGGGGGCTCACCCCTCCACTTT
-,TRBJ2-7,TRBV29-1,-,CSVEATSFEQYF,TGCAGCGTTGAAGCGACCTCTTTCGAGCAGTACTTC
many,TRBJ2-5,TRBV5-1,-,CASSRTGEETQYF,TGTGCCAGCAGCCGGACTGGAGAAGAGACCCAGTACTTC
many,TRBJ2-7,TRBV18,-,CASSPVRSYEQYF,TGTGCCAGCTCACCGGTTAGATCCTACGAGCAGTACTTC
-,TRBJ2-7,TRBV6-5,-,CASSSLSNEQYF,TGTGCCAGCAGCTCCCTGTCTAATGAGCAGTACTTC
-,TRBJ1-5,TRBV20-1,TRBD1,CSARDRGQQPQHF,TGCAGTGCTAGGGACAGGGGGCAGCAGCCCCAGCATTTT
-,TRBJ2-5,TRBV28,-,CASSKVGFTQETQYF,TGTGCCAGCAGTAAGGTCGGGTTTACGCAAGAGACCCAGTACTTC
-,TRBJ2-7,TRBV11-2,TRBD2,CASSSPGGRALGSEQYF,TGTGCCAGCAGCTCTCCGGGCGGGAGGGCTCTTGGCTCCGAGCAGTACTTC
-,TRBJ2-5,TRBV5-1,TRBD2,CASSLSASGGIETQYF,TGCGCCAGCAGCTTGTCGGCTAGCGGGGGAATAGAGACCCAGTACTTC
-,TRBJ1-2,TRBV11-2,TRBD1,CASSSLRDRGLNYGYTF,TGTGCCAGCAGCTCCCTCCGGGACAGGGGACTTAACTATGGCTACACCTTC
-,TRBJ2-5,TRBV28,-,CASSLTGSGFKETQYF,TGTGCCAGCAGTCTCACAGGGTCGGGGTTCAAAGAGACCCAGTACTTC
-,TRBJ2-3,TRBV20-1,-,CSASGGRTDTQYF,TGCAGTGCTAGCGGGGGCCGCACAGATACGCAGTATTTT
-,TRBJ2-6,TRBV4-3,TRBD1,CASSKRMGQQPSGANVLTF,TGCGCCAGCAGCAAAAGAATGGGACAGCAACCCTCTGGGGCCAACGTCCTGACTTTC
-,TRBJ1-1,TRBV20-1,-,CSAQRTGPNTEAFF,TGCAGTGCTCAGAGGACCGGGCCGAACACTGAAGCTTTCTTT
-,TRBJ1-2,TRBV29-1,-,CSVLPGPRGYGYTF,TGCAGCGTTCTACCAGGGCCCCGGGGTTATGGCTACACCTTC
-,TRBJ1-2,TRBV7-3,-,CASSLIGGNYGYTF,TGTGCCAGCAGCTTAATCGGGGGGAACTATGGCTACACCTTC
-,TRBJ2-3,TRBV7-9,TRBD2,CASSSTSGATDTQYF,TGTGCCAGCAGCTCGACTAGCGGGGCCACAGATACGCAGTATTTT
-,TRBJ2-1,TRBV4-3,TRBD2,CASSQSVAGSSYNEQFF,TGCGCCAGCAGCCAATCCGTAGCGGGAAGCTCCTACAATGAGCAGTTCTTC
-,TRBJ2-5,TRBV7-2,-,CASSLGSGFRETQYF,TGTGCCAGCAGCTTAGGTTCAGGGTTCCGTGAGACCCAGTACTTC
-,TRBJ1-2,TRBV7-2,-,CASSLAGHHGYTF,TGTGCCAGCAGCTTAGCGGGACACCATGGCTACACCTTC
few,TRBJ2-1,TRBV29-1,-,CSVDWTPGANEQFF,TGCAGCGTTGATTGGACTCCCGGGGCTAATGAGCAGTTCTTC
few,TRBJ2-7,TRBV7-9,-,CASSLVPRYEQYF,TGTGCCAGCAGCTTAGTTCCGAGGTACGAGCAGTACTTC
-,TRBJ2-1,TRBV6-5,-,CASSWDSGFPYNEQFF,TGTGCCAGCAGTTGGGACTCCGGCTTCCCCTACAATGAGCAGTTCTTC
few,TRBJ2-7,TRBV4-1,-,CASSQGSVRAYEQYF,TGCGCCAGCAGCCAAGGCTCTGTGAGAGCCTACGAGCAGTACTTC
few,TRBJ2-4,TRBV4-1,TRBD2,CASSQDRAGLAGVTKNIQYF,TGCGCCAGCAGCCAAGATCGGGCGGGACTAGCGGGAGTAACCAAAAACATTCAGTACTTC
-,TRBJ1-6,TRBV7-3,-,CASSLTGQGSSPLHF,TGTGCCAGCAGCTTAACCGGCCAGGGAAGCTCACCCCTCCACTTT
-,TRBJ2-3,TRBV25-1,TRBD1,CASSRADRALDTQYF,TGTGCCAGCAGTCGGGCCGACAGGGCATTGGATACGCAGTATTTT
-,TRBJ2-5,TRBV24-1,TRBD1,CATSDPDREGTQYF,TGTGCCACCAGTGACCCGGACAGGGAAGGGACCCAGTACTTC
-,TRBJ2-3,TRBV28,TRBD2,CASSPGTSGGFTDTQYF,TGTGCCAGCAGTCCCGGGACTAGCGGGGGATTTACAGATACGCAGTATTTT
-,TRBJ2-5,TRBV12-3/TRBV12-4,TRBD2,CASSWKGLADQETQYF,TGTGCCAGCAGTTGGAAGGGACTAGCCGATCAAGAGACCCAGTACTTC
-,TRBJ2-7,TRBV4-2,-,CASSHGPGAGSKDYEQYF,TGTGCCAGCAGCCATGGTCCGGGTGCGGGAAGCAAAGACTACGAGCAGTACTTC
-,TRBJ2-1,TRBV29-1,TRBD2,CSDRSGDSYNEQFF,TGCAGCGATCGGAGCGGGGACTCCTACAATGAGCAGTTCTTC
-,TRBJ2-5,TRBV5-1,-,CASGALSGKQETQYF,TGCGCCAGCGGGGCCTTATCGGGGAAACAAGAGACCCAGTACTTC
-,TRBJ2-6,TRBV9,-,CASRQTGPSGSGANVLTF,TGTGCCAGCAGGCAGACCGGGCCGTCTGGCTCTGGGGCCAACGTCCTGACTTTC
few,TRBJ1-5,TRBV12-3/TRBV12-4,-,CASRRDGSGQPQHF,TGTGCCAGCAGACGGGACGGCTCGGGGCAGCCCCAGCATTTT
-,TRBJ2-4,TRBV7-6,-,CASSLSSLPNERYF,TGTGCCAGCAGCTTGTCGAGCTTACCTAACGAGCGGTACTTC
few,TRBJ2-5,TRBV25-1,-,CASSEWGGGLQETQYF,TGTGCCAGCAGTGAATGGGGCGGAGGCCTCCAAGAGACCCAGTACTTC
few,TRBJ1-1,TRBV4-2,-,CASSQEPGPGDTEAFF,TGTGCCAGCAGCCAAGAGCCTGGGCCTGGGGACACTGAAGCTTTCTTT
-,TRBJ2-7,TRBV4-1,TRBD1,CASSQDSGQASYEQYF,TGCGCCAGCAGCCAAGATTCGGGACAGGCCTCCTACGAGCAGTACTTC
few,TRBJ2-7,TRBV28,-,CASSGQSLYEQYF,TGTGCCAGCAGTGGCCAGAGCCTCTACGAGCAGTACTTC
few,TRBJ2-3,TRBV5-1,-,CASSSVKQTDTQYF,TGCGCCAGCAGCTCGGTGAAACAAACAGATACGCAGTATTTT
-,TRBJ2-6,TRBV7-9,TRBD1,CASSKRQGSGANVLTF,TGTGCCAGCAGCAAACGACAGGGCTCTGGGGCCAACGTCCTGACTTTC
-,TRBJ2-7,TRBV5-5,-,CACSLWYRDYEQYF,TGTGCCTGCAGCTTGTGGTACAGAGATTACGAGCAGTACTTC
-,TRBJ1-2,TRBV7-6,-,CASSLQLNGGGYTF,TGTGCCAGCAGCTTACAGTTGAACGGAGGTGGCTACACCTTC
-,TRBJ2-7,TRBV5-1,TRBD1,CASSPSRQGRYEQYF,TGCGCCAGCAGCCCGTCCAGACAGGGTAGATACGAGCAGTACTTC
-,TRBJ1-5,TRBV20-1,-,CSARSGTEVNQPQHF,TGCAGTGCTAGGTCCGGGACGGAAGTCAATCAGCCCCAGCATTTT
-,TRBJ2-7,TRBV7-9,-,CASKPYEQYF,TGTGCCAGCAAGCCCTACGAGCAGTACTTC
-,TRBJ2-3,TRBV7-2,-,CASSSGLTGAAPFTDTQYF,TGTGCCAGCAGCTCAGGCCTCACGGGAGCGGCCCCTTTCACAGATACGCAGTATTTT
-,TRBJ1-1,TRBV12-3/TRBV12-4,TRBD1,CASRNRGLGTEAFF,TGTGCCAGCAGGAACAGGGGGCTTGGCACTGAAGCTTTCTTT
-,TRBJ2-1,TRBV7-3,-,CVSGKSLNEQFF,TGTGTCAGCGGCAAAAGCCTCAATGAGCAGTTCTTC
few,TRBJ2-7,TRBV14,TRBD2,CASSTTSGRDYEQYF,TGTGCCAGCAGCACGACTAGCGGGAGAGATTACGAGCAGTACTTC
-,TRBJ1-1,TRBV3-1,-,CASSRLTEAFF,TGTGCCAGCAGCCGGCTGACTGAAGCTTTCTTT
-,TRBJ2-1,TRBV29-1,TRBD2,CSVEDWGGRDEQFF,TGCAGCGTTGAAGATTGGGGCGGGAGGGATGAGCAGTTCTTC
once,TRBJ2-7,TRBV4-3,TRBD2,CASSQATGTSVSYEQYF,TGCGCCAGCAGCCAAGCGACTGGGACTAGCGTGTCCTACGAGCAGTACTTC